Listed below are T cell receptor beta chains from one sample, sequenced in a study of T-cell reconstitution after alpha-beta-depleted transplantation in children. TCRdb analysed the PCR reads with MiXCR anew, one entry per CDR3 protein. The data show hundreds of thousands of distinct CDR3 sequences, over 10% seen once. The sample was PBMCs, mostly from graft donor cells, taken 360 days after TCRalphabeta/CD19-depleted stem cell transplant. The receptors stem from a male patient under 18 who had a stem cell transplant for acute myeloid leukemia, so the T cells may come from the graft donor. Each CDR3 is given with its conserved first and last residue. The D gene is left open where the match is weak. The size of a clone is reported for some rows only, either as once, few or many, or as a class for expanded clones.

CDR3aa,CDR3nt,v_gene,abundance,j_gene,d_gene,len
CATSGISSYNEQFF,TGTGCCACCAGTGGCATAAGCTCCTACAATGAGCAGTTCTTC,TRBV24-1,NA,TRBJ2-1,NA,14
CSAREHPRIAASYEQYF,TGCAGTGCTAGAGAACACCCAAGGATAGCGGCCTCCTACGAGCAGTACTTC,TRBV20-1,few,TRBJ2-7,NA,17
CSAWDFSDPYEQYF,TGCAGCGCCTGGGACTTTTCGGATCCCTACGAGCAGTACTTC,TRBV29-1,NA,TRBJ2-7,NA,14
CASSRSITRESYEQYF,TGCGCCAGCAGTCGGTCAATTACGCGGGAGTCCTACGAGCAGTACTTC,TRBV23-1,NA,TRBJ2-7,TRBD2,16
CASSVGTTTLTGELFF,TGTGCCAGCAGCGTCGGGACAACTACTCTCACCGGGGAGCTGTTTTTT,TRBV5-6,few,TRBJ2-2,NA,16
CSATVILAPWEQYF,TGCAGTGCTACAGTTATCCTAGCCCCCTGGGAGCAGTACTTC,TRBV20-1,NA,TRBJ2-7,NA,14
CASSLVGGRFSYEQYF,TGTGCCAGCAGCTTAGTAGGTGGGAGGTTCTCCTACGAGCAGTACTTC,TRBV7-2,few,TRBJ2-7,NA,16
CASQTSGSYEQYF,TGTGCCAGCCAGACCTCCGGCTCCTACGAGCAGTACTTC,TRBV12-3/TRBV12-4,many,TRBJ2-7,NA,13
CASSRTDSTTVTYEQYF,TGTGCCAGCAGCCGGACGGACAGCACCACAGTCACCTACGAGCAGTACTTC,TRBV7-8,NA,TRBJ2-7,NA,17
CASSLGGFDTGELFF,TGTGCCAGCAGCTTAGGGGGCTTCGACACCGGGGAGCTGTTTTTT,TRBV7-3,many,TRBJ2-2,NA,15
CSVLRGSYEQYF,TGCAGCGTTCTTAGGGGCTCCTACGAGCAGTACTTC,TRBV29-1,few,TRBJ2-7,NA,12
CASSQDGRRSSGANVLTF,TGCGCCAGCAGCCAAGATGGCAGGCGAAGCTCTGGGGCCAACGTCCTGACTTTC,TRBV4-3,NA,TRBJ2-6,NA,18
CASSSYRGAPYEQYF,TGTGCCAGCAGTTCCTACAGGGGGGCTCCCTACGAGCAGTACTTC,TRBV6-2/TRBV6-3,NA,TRBJ2-7,TRBD1,15
CASRILREQYF,TGTGCCAGCAGGATCCTTAGGGAGCAGTACTTC,TRBV6-2/TRBV6-3,NA,TRBJ2-7,NA,11
CASSYPRDTQYF,TGTGCCAGCAGTTATCCTAGGGATACGCAGTATTTT,TRBV6-6,NA,TRBJ2-3,NA,12
CASSLATSGVETQYF,TGCGCCAGCAGCTTGGCGACTAGCGGTGTGGAGACCCAGTACTTC,TRBV5-1,NA,TRBJ2-5,TRBD2,15
CASSQEPRANYGYTF,TGCGCCAGCAGCCAAGAACCGAGGGCTAACTATGGCTACACCTTC,TRBV4-1,NA,TRBJ1-2,NA,15
CASSAGTGNEQFF,TGTGCCAGCAGCGCCGGGACAGGGAATGAGCAGTTCTTC,TRBV9,few,TRBJ2-1,TRBD1,13
CASEGPYEQYF,TGTGCCAGCGAGGGCCCCTACGAGCAGTACTTC,TRBV6-6,many,TRBJ2-7,NA,11
CASSYIGSPWSYNEQFF,TGTGCCAGCAGTTACATAGGGTCCCCGTGGTCCTACAATGAGCAGTTCTTC,TRBV6-5,few,TRBJ2-1,NA,17
CAISAVVETYGYTF,TGTGCCATCAGCGCAGTTGTGGAGACCTATGGCTACACCTTC,TRBV10-3,NA,TRBJ1-2,NA,14
CASSIGRTGVVPGELFF,TGTGCCAGTAGTATAGGTCGTACAGGAGTTGTGCCCGGGGAGCTGTTTTTT,TRBV19,few,TRBJ2-2,NA,17
CASSFSLAMVQETQYF,TGTGCCAGCAGCTTCTCACTAGCAATGGTCCAAGAGACCCAGTACTTC,TRBV5-5,few,TRBJ2-5,NA,16
CASSQGDSVLEQYF,TGTGCCAGCAGCCAGGGGGACAGCGTGCTGGAGCAGTACTTC,TRBV7-9,few,TRBJ2-7,TRBD1,14
CSVGVAGANTQYF,TGCAGCGTTGGAGTAGCGGGAGCAAATACGCAGTATTTT,TRBV29-1,NA,TRBJ2-3,TRBD2,13
CASRSLAGSGREQYF,TGTGCCAGCAGGTCATTAGCGGGGAGCGGGCGCGAGCAGTACTTC,TRBV11-2,NA,TRBJ2-7,TRBD2,15
CASSHHRQGQSNYGYTF,TGTGCCAGCAGCCACCATAGGCAGGGACAATCTAACTATGGCTACACCTTC,TRBV7-2,NA,TRBJ1-2,NA,17
CASSYPGTSGTYNEQFF,TGTGCCAGCAGTTACCCCGGGACTAGCGGAACTTACAATGAGCAGTTCTTC,TRBV6-5,few,TRBJ2-1,TRBD2,17
CASNKAGVPRKEQYF,TGTGCCAGCAATAAAGCGGGAGTACCCAGGAAAGAGCAGTACTTC,TRBV28,few,TRBJ2-7,TRBD2,15
CATSTIPSGPYNEQFF,TGTGCCACCAGCACCATCCCTAGCGGGCCCTACAATGAGCAGTTCTTC,TRBV15,few,TRBJ2-1,TRBD2,16
CSARAFLAESTDTQYF,TGCAGTGCTAGAGCCTTCCTAGCGGAGAGCACAGATACGCAGTATTTT,TRBV20-1,NA,TRBJ2-3,TRBD2,16
CATSTGPSYGYTF,TGTGCCACCAGCACAGGGCCTTCCTATGGCTACACCTTC,TRBV15,NA,TRBJ1-2,NA,13
CASSFGGRENTGELFF,TGTGCCAGCAGCTTCGGCGGGAGGGAAAACACCGGGGAGCTGTTTTTT,TRBV7-6,NA,TRBJ2-2,TRBD2,16
CASSHSGNTDTQYF,TGTGCCAGCAGCCATAGCGGAAACACAGATACGCAGTATTTT,TRBV7-2,many,TRBJ2-3,NA,14
CSASEGPLNSYEQYF,TGCAGCGCCTCTGAGGGGCCGCTGAATTCCTACGAGCAGTACTTC,TRBV29-1,NA,TRBJ2-7,NA,15
CAIGVAGTYYEQYF,TGTGCCATCGGGGTAGCGGGAACTTACTACGAGCAGTACTTC,TRBV10-3,NA,TRBJ2-7,TRBD2,14
CSAPGGGSYEQYF,TGCAGTGCCCCAGGGGGCGGGAGCTACGAGCAGTACTTC,TRBV20-1,many,TRBJ2-7,NA,13